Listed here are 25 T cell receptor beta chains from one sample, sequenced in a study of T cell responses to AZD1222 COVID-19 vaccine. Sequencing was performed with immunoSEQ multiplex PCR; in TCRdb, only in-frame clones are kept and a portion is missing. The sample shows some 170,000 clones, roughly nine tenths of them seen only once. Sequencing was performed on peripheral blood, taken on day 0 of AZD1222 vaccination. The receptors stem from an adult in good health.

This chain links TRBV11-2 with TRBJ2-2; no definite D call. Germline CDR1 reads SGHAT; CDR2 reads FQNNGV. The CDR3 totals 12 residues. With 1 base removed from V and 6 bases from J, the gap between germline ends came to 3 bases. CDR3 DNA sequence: TGTGCCAGCAGCTTAGGGGCCGGGGAGCTGTTTTTT. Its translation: CASSLGAGELFF.

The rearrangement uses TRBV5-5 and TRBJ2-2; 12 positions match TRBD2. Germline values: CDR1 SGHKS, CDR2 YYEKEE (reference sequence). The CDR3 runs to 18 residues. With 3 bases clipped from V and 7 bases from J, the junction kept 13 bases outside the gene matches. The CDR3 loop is CASSSGLAGPGGGGELFF. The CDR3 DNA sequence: TGTGCCAGCAGCTCCGGACTAGCGGGACCCGGTGGTGGCGGGGAGCTGTTTTTT.

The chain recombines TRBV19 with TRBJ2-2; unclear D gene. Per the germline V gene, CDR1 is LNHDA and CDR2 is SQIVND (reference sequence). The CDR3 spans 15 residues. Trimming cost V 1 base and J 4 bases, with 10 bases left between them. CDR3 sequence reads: CASSIVSSGTGELFF. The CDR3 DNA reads TGTGCCAGTAGTATAGTCTCGTCTGGCACCGGGGAGCTGTTTTTT.

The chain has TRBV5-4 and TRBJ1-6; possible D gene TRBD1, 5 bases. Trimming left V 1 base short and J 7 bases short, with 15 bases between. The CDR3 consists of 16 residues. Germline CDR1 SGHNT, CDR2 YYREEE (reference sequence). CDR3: CASSLSTGGRNSPLHF. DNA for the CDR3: TGTGCCAGCAGCTTGTCTACGGGGGGACGGAATTCACCCCTCCACTTT.

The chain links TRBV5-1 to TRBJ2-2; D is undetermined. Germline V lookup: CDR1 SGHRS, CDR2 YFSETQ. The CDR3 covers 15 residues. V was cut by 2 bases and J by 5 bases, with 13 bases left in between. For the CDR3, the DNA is TGCGCCAGCAGCTTTAGTTCTTACCTAACCGGGGAGCTGTTTTTT. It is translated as CASSFSSYLTGELFF.

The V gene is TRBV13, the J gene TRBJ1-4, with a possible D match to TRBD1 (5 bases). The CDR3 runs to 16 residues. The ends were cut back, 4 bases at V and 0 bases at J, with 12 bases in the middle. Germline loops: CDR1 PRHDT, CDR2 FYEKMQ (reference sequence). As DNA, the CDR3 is TGTGCCAGCAGCTCCCGGGACTTTGCAACTAATGAAAAACTGTTTTTT. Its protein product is CASSSRDFATNEKLFF.

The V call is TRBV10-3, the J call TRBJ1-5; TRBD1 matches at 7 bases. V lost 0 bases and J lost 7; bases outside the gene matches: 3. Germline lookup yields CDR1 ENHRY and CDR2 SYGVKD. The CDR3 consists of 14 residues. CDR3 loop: CAISESQGFQPQHF. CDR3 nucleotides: TGTGCCATCAGTGAGTCACAGGGGTTCCAGCCCCAGCATTTT.

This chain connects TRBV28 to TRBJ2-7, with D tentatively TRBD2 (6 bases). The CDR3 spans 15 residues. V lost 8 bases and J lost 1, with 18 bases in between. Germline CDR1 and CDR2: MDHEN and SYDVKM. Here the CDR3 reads CASCTMEGRSYEQYF. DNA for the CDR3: TGTGCCAGCTGTACGATGGAGGGCCGTTCCTACGAGCAGTACTTC.

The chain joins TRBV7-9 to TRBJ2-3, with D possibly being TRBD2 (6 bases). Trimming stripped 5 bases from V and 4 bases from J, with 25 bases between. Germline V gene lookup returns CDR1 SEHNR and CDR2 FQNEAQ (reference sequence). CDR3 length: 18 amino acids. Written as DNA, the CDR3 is TGTGCCAGCAGCCAAGGAAGGGACTCCCTTGGGGCGGCAGATACGCAGTATTTT. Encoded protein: CASSQGRDSLGAADTQYF.

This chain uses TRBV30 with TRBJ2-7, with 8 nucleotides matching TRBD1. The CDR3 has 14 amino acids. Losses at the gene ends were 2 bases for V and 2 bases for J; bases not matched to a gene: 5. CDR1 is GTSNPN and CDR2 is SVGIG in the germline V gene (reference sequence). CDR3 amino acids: CAWSMTGATYEQYF. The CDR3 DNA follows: TGTGCCTGGAGTATGACAGGGGCCACCTACGAGCAGTACTTC. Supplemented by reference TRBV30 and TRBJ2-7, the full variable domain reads SQTIHQWPATLVQPVGSPLSLECTVEGTSNPNLYWYRQAAGRGLQLLFYSVGIGQISSEVPQNLSASRPQDRQFILSSKKLLLSDSGFYLCAWSMTGATYEQYFGPGTRLTVT.

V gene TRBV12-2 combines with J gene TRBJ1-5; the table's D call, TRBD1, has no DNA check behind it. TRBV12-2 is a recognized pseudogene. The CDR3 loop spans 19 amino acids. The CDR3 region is CASRLDSGGDRVFRQPQHF. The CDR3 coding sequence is TGTGCAAGTCGCTTAGATAGTGGCGGGGACAGGGTATTCCGGCAGCCCCAGCATTTT.

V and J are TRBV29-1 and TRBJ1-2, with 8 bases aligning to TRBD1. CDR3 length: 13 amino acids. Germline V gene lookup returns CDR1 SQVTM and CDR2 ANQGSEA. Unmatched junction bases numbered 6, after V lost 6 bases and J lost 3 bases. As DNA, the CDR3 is TGCAGCGTCGCAGGGGGCGCCCACTATGGCTACACCTTC. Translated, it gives CSVAGGAHYGYTF.

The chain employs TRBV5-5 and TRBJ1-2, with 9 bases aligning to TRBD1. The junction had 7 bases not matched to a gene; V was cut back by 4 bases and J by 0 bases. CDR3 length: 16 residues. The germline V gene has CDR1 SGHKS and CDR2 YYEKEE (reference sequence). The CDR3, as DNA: TGTGCCAGCAGCGGACAGGGGAGACCTCCTAACTATGGCTACACCTTC. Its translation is CASSGQGRPPNYGYTF.

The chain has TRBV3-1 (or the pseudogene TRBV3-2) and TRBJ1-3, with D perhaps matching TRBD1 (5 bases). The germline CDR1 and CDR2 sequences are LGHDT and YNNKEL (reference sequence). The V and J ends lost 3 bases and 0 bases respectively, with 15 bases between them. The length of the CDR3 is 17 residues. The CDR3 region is CASSHPGGPNSGNTIYF. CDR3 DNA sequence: TGTGCCAGCAGCCATCCCGGGGGACCGAACTCTGGAAACACCATATATTTT.

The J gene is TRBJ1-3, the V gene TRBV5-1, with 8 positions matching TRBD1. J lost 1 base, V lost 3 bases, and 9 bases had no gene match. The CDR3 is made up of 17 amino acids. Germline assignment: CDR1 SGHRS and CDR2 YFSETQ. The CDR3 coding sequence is TGCGCCAGCAGCTCTGTGGGGACAGGAGTATCTGGAAACACCATATATTTT. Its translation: CASSSVGTGVSGNTIYF.

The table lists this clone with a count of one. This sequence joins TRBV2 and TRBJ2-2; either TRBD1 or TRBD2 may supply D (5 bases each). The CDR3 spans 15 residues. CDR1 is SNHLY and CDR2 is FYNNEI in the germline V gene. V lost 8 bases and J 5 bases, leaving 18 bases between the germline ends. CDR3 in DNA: TGTGCCAGCGGAGATGCCGGGACGACGACCGGGGAGCTGTTTTTT. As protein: CASGDAGTTTGELFF.

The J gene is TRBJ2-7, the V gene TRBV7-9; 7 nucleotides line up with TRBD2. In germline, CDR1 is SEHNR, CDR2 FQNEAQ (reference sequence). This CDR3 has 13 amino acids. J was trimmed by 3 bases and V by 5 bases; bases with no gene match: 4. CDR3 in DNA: TGTGCCAGCAGCCGAAGCGGGGACTACGAGCAGTACGTC. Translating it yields CASSRSGDYEQYV.

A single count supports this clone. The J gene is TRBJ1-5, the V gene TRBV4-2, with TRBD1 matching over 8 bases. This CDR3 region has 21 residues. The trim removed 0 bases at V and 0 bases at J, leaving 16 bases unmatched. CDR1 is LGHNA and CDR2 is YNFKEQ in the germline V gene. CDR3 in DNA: TGTGCCAGCAGCCAAGAGGGGAGAGGACAGGGAAGATTAGCTAGCAATCAGCCCCAGCATTTT. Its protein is CASSQEGRGQGRLASNQPQHF.

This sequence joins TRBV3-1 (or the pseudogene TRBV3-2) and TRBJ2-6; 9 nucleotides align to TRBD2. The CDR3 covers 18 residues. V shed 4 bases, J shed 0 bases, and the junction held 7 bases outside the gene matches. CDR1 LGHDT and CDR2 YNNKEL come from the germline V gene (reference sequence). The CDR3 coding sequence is TGTGCCAGCAGCCCCGGACTAGCGATGTTCTCTGGGGCCAACGTCCTGACTTTC. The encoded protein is CASSPGLAMFSGANVLTF.

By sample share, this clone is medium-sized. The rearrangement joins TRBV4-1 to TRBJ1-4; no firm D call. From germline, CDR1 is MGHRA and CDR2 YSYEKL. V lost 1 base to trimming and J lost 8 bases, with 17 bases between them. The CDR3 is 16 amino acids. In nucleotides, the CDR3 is TGCGCCAGCAGCCAAGCTACCACGGGGTCGGGCGAAAAACTGTTTTTT. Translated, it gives CASSQATTGSGEKLFF.

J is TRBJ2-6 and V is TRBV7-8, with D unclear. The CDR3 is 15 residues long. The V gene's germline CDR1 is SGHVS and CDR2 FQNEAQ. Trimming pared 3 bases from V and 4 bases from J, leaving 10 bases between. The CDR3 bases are TGTGCCAGCAGCTTGCCCGGGCCCGGGGCCAACGTCCTGACTTTC. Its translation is CASSLPGPGANVLTF.

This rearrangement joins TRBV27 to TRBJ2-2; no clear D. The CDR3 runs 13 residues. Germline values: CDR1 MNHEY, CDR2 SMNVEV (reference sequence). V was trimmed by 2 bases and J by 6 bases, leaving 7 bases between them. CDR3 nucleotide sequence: TGTGCCAGCAGTTTAGGGGTGGCCGGGGAGCTGTTTTTT. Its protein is CASSLGVAGELFF.

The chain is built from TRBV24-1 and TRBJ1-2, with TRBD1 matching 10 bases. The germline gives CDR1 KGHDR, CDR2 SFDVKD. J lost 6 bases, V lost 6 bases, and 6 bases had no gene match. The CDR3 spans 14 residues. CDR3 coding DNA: TGTGCCACCAGTACCCGGACAGGGGGGAATGGCTACACCTTC. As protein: CATSTRTGGNGYTF.

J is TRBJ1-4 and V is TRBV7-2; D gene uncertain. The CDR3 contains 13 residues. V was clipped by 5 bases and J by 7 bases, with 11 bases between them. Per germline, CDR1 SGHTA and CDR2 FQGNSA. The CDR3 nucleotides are TGTGCCAGCAGCACGTTCTACGGTGAAAAACTGTTTTTT. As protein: CASSTFYGEKLFF.

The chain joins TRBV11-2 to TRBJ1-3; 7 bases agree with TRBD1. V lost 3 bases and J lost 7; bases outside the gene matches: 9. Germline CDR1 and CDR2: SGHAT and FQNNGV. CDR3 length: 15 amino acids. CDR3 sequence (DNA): TGTGCCAGCAGCTTCGGGACAGCCACTGAGAACACCATATATTTT. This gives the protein CASSFGTATENTIYF.